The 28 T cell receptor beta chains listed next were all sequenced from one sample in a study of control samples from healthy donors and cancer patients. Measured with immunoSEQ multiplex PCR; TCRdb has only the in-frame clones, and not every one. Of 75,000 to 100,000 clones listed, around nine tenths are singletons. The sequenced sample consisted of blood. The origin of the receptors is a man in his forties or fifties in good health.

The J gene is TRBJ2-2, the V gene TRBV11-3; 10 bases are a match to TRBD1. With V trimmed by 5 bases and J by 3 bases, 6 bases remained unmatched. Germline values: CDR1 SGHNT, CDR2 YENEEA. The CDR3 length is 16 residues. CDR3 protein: CASSIRTGGDTGELFF. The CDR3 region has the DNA TGTGCCAGCAGCATCCGGACAGGGGGGGACACCGGGGAGCTGTTTTTT. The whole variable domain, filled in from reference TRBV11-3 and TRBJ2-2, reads EAGVVQSPRYKIIEKKQPVAFWCNPISGHNTLYWYLQNLGQGPELLIRYENEEAVDDSQLPKDRFSAERLKGVDSTLKIQPAELGDSAVYLCASSIRTGGDTGELFFGEGSRLTVL.

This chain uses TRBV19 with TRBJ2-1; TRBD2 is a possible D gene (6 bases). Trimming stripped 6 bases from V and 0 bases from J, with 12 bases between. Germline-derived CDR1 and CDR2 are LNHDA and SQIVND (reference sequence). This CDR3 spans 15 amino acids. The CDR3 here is CASRNDGSSYNEQFF. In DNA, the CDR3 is TGTGCCAGTAGAAATGACGGGAGCTCCTACAATGAGCAGTTCTTC.

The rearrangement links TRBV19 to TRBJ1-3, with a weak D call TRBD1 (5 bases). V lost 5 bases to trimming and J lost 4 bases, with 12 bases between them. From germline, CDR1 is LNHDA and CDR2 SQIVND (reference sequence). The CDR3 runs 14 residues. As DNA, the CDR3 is TGTGCCAGTAGTCTGGCGGGGCACGGAAACACCATATATTTT. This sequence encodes CASSLAGHGNTIYF.

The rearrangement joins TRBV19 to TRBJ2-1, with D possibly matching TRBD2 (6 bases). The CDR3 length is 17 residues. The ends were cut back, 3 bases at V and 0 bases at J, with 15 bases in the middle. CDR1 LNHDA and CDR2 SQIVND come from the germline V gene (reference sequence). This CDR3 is CASSIGGNPFSYNEQFF. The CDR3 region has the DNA TGTGCCAGTAGTATCGGAGGGAACCCCTTCTCCTACAATGAGCAGTTCTTC. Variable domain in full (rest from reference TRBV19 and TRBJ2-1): DGGITQSPKYLFRKEGQNVTLSCEQNLNHDAMYWYRQDPGQGLRLIYYSQIVNDFQKGDIAEGYSVSREKKESFPLTVTSAQKNPTAFYLCASSIGGNPFSYNEQFFGPGTRLTVL.

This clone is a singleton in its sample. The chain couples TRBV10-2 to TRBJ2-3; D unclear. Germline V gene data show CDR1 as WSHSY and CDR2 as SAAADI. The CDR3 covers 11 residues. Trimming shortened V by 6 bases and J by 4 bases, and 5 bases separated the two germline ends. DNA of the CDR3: TGCGCCAGCAGAAGGTCAGATACGCAGTATTTT. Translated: CASRRSDTQYF.

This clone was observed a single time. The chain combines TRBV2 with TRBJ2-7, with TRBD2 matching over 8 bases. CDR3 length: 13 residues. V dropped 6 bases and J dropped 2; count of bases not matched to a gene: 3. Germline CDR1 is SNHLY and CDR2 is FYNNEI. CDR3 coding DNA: TGTGCCAGCAGACGGGGGGGGCCCTACGAGCAGTACTTC. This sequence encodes CASRRGGPYEQYF.

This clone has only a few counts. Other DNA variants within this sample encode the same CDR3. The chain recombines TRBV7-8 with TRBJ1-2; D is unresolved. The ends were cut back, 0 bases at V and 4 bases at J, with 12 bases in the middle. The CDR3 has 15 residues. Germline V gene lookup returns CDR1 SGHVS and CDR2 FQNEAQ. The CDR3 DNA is TGTGCCAGCAGCTTAGCGGGCAGCCAATCCTATGGCTACACCTTC. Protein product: CASSLAGSQSYGYTF.

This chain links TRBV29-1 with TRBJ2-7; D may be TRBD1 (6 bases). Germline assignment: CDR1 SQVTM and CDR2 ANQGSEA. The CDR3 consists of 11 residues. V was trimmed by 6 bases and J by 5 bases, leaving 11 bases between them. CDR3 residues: CSVAYRDEQYF. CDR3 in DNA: TGCAGCGTGGCCTACAGGGACGAGCAGTACTTC.

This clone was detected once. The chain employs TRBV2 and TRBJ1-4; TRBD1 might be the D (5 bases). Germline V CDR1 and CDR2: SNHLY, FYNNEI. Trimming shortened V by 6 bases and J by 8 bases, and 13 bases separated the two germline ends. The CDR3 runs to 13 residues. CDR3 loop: CASRSTGVEKLFF. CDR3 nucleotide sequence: TGTGCCAGCAGGTCCACGGGGGTGGAAAAACTGTTTTTT. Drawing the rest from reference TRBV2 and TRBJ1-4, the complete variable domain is EPEVTQTPSHQVTQMGQEVILRCVPISNHLYFYWYRQILGQKVEFLVSFYNNEISEKSEIFDDQFSVERPDGSNFTLKIRSTKLEDSAMYFCASRSTGVEKLFFGSGTQLSVL.

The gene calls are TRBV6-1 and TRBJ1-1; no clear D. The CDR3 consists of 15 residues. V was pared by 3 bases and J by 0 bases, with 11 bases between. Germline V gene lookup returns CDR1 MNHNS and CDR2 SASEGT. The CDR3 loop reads CASSDPGRVNTEAFF. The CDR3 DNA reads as TGTGCCAGCAGTGACCCCGGGAGAGTGAACACTGAAGCTTTCTTT.

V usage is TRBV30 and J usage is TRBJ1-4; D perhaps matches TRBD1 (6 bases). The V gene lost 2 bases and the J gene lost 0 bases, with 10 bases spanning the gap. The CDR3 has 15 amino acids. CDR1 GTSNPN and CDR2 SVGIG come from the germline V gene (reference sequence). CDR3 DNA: TGTGCCTGGAGTAAGGACAGCGCAACTAATGAAAAACTGTTTTTT. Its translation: CAWSKDSATNEKLFF. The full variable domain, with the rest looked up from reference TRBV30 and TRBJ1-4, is SQTIHQWPATLVQPVGSPLSLECTVEGTSNPNLYWYRQAAGRGLQLLFYSVGIGQISSEVPQNLSASRPQDRQFILSSKKLLLSDSGFYLCAWSKDSATNEKLFFGSGTQLSVL.

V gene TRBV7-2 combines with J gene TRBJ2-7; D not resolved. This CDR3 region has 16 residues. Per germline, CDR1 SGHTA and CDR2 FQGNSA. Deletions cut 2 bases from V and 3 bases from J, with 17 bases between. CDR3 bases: TGTGCCAGCAGCTTAATAGGGCCCCCGACCATCTACGAGCAGTACTTC. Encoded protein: CASSLIGPPTIYEQYF.

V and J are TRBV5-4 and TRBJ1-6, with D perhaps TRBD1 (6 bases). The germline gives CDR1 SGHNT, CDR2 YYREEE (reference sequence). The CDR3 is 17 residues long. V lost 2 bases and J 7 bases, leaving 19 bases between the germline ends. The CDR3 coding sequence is TGTGCCAGCAGCTTATCCTCAGGACAGAGGGCCAATTCACCCCTCCACTTT. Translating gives CASSLSSGQRANSPLHF.

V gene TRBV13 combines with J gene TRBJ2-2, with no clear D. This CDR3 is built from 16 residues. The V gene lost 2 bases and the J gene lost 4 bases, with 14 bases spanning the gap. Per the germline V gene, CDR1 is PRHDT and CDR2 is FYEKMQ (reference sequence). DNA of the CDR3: TGTGCCAGCAGCTTACGAACCCCCTCGGGCACCGGGGAGCTGTTTTTT. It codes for CASSLRTPSGTGELFF.

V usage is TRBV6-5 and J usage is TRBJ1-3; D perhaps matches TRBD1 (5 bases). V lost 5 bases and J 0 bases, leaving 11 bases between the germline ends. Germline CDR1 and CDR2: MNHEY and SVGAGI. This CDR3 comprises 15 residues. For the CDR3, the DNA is TGTGCCAGCAGTCGGGACGTATTCTCTGGAAACACCATATATTTT. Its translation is CASSRDVFSGNTIYF.

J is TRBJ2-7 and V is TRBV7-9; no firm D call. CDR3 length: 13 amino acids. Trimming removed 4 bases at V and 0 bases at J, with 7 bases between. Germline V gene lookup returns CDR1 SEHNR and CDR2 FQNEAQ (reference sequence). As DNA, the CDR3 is TGTGCCAGCAGCTCTACAAGCTCCTACGAGCAGTACTTC. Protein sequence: CASSSTSSYEQYF.

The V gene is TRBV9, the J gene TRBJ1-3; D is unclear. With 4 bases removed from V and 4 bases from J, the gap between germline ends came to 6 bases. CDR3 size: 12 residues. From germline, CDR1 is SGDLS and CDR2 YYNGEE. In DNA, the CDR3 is TGTGCCAGCAGCCTGTCAGGAAACACCATATATTTT. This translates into CASSLSGNTIYF.

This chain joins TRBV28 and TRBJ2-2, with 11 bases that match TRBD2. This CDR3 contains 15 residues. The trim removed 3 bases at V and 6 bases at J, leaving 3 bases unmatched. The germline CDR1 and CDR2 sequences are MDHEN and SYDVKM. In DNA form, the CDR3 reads TGTGCCAGCAGTTTTGATAGCGGGGGGGCCGGGGAGCTGTTTTTT. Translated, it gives CASSFDSGGAGELFF.

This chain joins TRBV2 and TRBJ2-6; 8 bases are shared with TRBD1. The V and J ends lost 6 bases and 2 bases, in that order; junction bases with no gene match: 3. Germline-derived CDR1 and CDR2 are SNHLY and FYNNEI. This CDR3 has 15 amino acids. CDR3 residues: CASRVQGAGANVLTF. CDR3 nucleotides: TGTGCCAGCAGAGTACAGGGGGCTGGGGCCAACGTCCTGACTTTC.

CDR3 coding DNA: TGTGCCAGCAGCCCGGCTCGGGGGGGGAACACTGAAGCTTTCTTT. As protein: CASSPARGGNTEAFF. V is TRBV5-4 and J is TRBJ1-1, with a possible D match to TRBD1 (5 bases). Trimming removed 4 bases at V and 1 base at J, with 14 bases between. Per germline, CDR1 SGHNT and CDR2 YYREEE (reference sequence). The CDR3 is 15 residues long.

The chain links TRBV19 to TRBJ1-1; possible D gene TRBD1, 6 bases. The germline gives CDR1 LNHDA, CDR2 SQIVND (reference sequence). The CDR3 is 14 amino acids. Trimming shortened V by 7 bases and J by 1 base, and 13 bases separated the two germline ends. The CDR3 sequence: CASKGGRRNTEAFF. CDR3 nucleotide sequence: TGTGCCAGTAAGGGGGGAAGGAGGAACACTGAAGCTTTCTTT.

The CDR3 bases are TGTGCCAGCAGCCAAGAGGGGGGAGGTAATTCACCCCTCCACTTT. This gives the protein CASSQEGGGNSPLHF. This rearrangement joins TRBV14 to TRBJ1-6, with D tentatively TRBD1 (5 bases). The germline gives CDR1 SGHDN, CDR2 FVKESK. The V end was cut by 0 bases, the J end by 6 bases, with 9 bases between. The CDR3 loop spans 15 amino acids.

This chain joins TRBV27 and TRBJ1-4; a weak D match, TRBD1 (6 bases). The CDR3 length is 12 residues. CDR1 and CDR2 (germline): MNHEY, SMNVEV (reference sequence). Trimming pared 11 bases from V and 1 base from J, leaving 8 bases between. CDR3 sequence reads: CAAGETNEKLFF. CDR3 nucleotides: TGTGCCGCAGGGGAAACTAATGAAAAACTGTTTTTT.

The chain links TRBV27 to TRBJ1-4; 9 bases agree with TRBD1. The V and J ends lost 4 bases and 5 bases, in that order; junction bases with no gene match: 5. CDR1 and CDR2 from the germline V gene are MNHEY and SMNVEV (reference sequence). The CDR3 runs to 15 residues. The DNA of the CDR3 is TGTGCCAGCAGTTCTTCCGGGACAGGGAATGAAAAACTGTTTTTT. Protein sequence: CASSSSGTGNEKLFF.

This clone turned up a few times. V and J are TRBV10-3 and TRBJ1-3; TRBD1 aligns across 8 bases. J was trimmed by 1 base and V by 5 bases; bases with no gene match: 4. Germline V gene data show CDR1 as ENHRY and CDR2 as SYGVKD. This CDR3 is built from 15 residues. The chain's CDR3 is CAISPGGPSGNTIYF. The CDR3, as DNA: TGTGCCATCAGTCCAGGGGGCCCGTCTGGAAACACCATATATTTT.

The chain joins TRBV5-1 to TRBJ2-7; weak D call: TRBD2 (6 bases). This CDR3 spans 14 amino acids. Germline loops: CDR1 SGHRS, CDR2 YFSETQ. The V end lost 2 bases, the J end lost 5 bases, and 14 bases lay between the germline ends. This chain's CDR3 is CASSFPGLRNEQYF. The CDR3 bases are TGCGCCAGCAGCTTTCCGGGACTCCGGAACGAGCAGTACTTC.

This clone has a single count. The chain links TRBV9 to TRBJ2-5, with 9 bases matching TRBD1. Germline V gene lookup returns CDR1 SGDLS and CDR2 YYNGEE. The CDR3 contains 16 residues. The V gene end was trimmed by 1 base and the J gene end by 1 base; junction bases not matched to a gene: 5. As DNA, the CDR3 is TGTGCCAGCAGCGTACGGGGACAGGGTGGCCAAGAGACCCAGTACTTC. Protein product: CASSVRGQGGQETQYF.

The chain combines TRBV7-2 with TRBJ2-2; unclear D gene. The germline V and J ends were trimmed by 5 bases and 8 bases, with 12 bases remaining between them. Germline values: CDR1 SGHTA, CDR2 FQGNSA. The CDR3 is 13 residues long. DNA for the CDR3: TGTGCCAGCAGCACCTTCCTTGGGGGGGAGCTGTTTTTT. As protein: CASSTFLGGELFF.